One sample yielded the 24 T cell receptor beta chains listed below, sequenced in a study of vaccination and CD4 T cells after COVID-19. Cultured CD4+ T cells had their DNA profiled by the Oncomine TCR Beta short-read assay. TCRdb reanalysed the PCR reads using MiXCR and keeps one entry per CDR3 protein. This table holds under 15,000 distinct CDR3 sequences, around a third found once. Their antigens are not known. Indicated treatment: approximately 10-day PBMC culture with coronavirus spike peptide pools or control peptides (ViraFEST assay). Sequencing used cultured CD4+ T cells from blood. Receptors were obtained from a human donor with COVID-19.

The genes are TRBV10-1 and TRBJ1-5, with D maybe TRBD1 (5 bases). The V end was cut by 4 bases, the J end by 5 bases, with 21 bases between. This CDR3 is 17 amino acids long. Germline-derived CDR1 and CDR2 are WNHNN and SYGVQD (reference sequence). The CDR3 DNA reads as TGCGCCAGCAGTGTTCGGCAGGGAGGGAGTCTAGATCAGCCCCAGCATTTT. Amino acids: CASSVRQGGSLDQPQHF.

This clonotype occurred a few times. V is TRBV7-9 and J is TRBJ2-7; 11 nucleotides match TRBD1. The CDR3 sequence is 14 residues long. V was clipped by 6 bases and J by 5 bases; unmatched bases: 6. Germline-derived CDR1 and CDR2 are SEHNR and FQNEAQ (reference sequence). CDR3 nucleotide sequence: TGTGCCAGCAGGATCGGACAGGGGGCCCACGAGCAGTACTTC. Protein product: CASRIGQGAHEQYF.

The rearrangement uses TRBV20-1 and TRBJ2-2; 12 bases match TRBD2. The ends lost 3 bases at V and 1 base at J; junction bases unmatched: 12. The CDR3 has 19 amino acids. CDR1 and CDR2 from the germline V gene are DFQATT and SNEGSKA (reference sequence). In DNA form, the CDR3 reads TGCAGTGCTAGCAAACTATCTCTAGCGGGGGGGCTGAACACCGGGGAGCTGTTTTTT. This encodes CSASKLSLAGGLNTGELFF.

This clonotype was observed a handful of times. The rearrangement joins TRBV20-1 to TRBJ1-2; D possibly corresponds to TRBD1 (5 bases). Germline V gives CDR1 DFQATT, CDR2 SNEGSKA (reference sequence). The CDR3 runs to 15 residues. The ends were cut back, 1 base at V and 6 bases at J, with 18 bases in the middle. The CDR3 protein is CSARGLRGIGDGYTF. The CDR3 bases are TGCAGTGCTAGAGGCTTAAGGGGCATCGGGGATGGCTACACCTTC.

The chain couples TRBV6-2 or TRBV6-3 to TRBJ2-5; tentatively, D is TRBD2 (7 bases). The germline V and J ends were trimmed by 4 bases and 2 bases, with 17 bases remaining between them. The CDR3 loop spans 16 amino acids. Germline CDR1 is MNHEY and CDR2 is SVGEGT. CDR3 region: CASSFRGAPRQETQYF. CDR3 nucleotide sequence: TGTGCCAGCAGTTTTCGGGGGGCCCCCCGACAAGAGACCCAGTACTTC.

The gene calls are TRBV5-1 and TRBJ1-4; the D gene is possibly TRBD1 (6 bases). The V end was cut by 9 bases, the J end by 7 bases, with 22 bases between. There are 15 residues in the CDR3. Germline CDR1 and CDR2: SGHRS and YFSETQ. CDR3 sequence reads: CATSIGTGMGEKLFF. As DNA, the CDR3 is TGCGCCACCTCAATCGGCACAGGGATGGGTGAAAAACTGTTTTTT.

This clonotype was observed a handful of times. V is TRBV5-4 and J is TRBJ1-1; 11 positions match TRBD1. V was clipped by 6 bases and J by 6 bases; unmatched bases: 13. The CDR3 has 16 amino acids. In germline, CDR1 is SGHNT, CDR2 YYREEE (reference sequence). Here the CDR3 reads CASKRFRDRGISEAFF. CDR3 in DNA: TGTGCCAGCAAAAGGTTCCGGGACAGGGGGATATCTGAAGCTTTCTTT. Combining the CDR3 with reference TRBV5-4 and TRBJ1-1 gives the whole variable domain ETGVTQSPTHLIKTRGQQVTLRCSSQSGHNTVSWYQQALGQGPQFIFQYYREEENGRGNFPPRFSGLQFPNYSSELNVNALELDDSALYLCASKRFRDRGISEAFFGQGTRLTVV.

The chain's CDR3 is CASSIATLADTQYF. The CDR3 DNA reads as TGTGCCAGTAGTATAGCGACACTAGCGGATACGCAGTATTTT. The gene calls are TRBV19 and TRBJ2-3, with TRBD2 identical over 7 bases. Trimming cost V 1 base and J 6 bases; bases outside gene matches: 4. In germline, CDR1 is LNHDA, CDR2 SQIVND (reference sequence). The CDR3 runs 14 residues. The whole variable domain, filled in from reference TRBV19 and TRBJ2-3, reads DGGITQSPKYLFRKEGQNVTLSCEQNLNHDAMYWYRQDPGQGLRLIYYSQIVNDFQKGDIAEGYSVSREKKESFPLTVTSAQKNPTAFYLCASSIATLADTQYFGPGTRLTVL.

This clonotype has only a few counts. The J gene is TRBJ1-2, the V gene TRBV12-3 or TRBV12-4; D is possibly TRBD1 (5 bases). The CDR3 loop spans 15 amino acids. Trimming left V 4 bases short and J 4 bases short, with 16 bases between. This CDR3 is CASSWGRRFGYGYTF. CDR3 coding DNA: TGTGCCAGCAGTTGGGGACGGCGATTTGGCTATGGCTACACCTTC.

The chain joins TRBV20-1 to TRBJ1-4; D not resolved. The CDR3 consists of 14 residues. V was pared by 1 base and J by 4 bases, with 10 bases between. From germline, CDR1 is DFQATT and CDR2 SNEGSKA (reference sequence). The CDR3 protein is CSARGSQVNEKLFF. The DNA for the CDR3 is TGCAGTGCTAGAGGTTCCCAGGTTAATGAAAAACTGTTTTTT.

The gene calls are TRBV10-2 and TRBJ1-6; D is unclear. The germline gives CDR1 WSHSY, CDR2 SAAADI. CDR3 size: 16 residues. The V end lost 0 bases, the J end lost 5 bases, and 11 bases lay between the germline ends. The CDR3 protein is CASSESFGPNNSPLHF. The DNA for the CDR3 is TGCGCCAGCAGTGAGTCTTTTGGGCCGAATAATTCACCCCTCCACTTT.

V usage is TRBV6-1 and J usage is TRBJ1-5; weak D call: TRBD1 (5 bases). Looked up from germline, CDR1 is MNHNS and CDR2 is SASEGT. With 7 bases removed from V and 4 bases from J, the gap between germline ends came to 11 bases. The CDR3 extends over 13 amino acids. The CDR3 reads CASTAGRNQPQHF. The CDR3 DNA follows: TGTGCCAGCACGGCAGGGCGGAATCAGCCCCAGCATTTT.

The gene calls are TRBV19 and TRBJ1-1; D gene unclear. Germline loops: CDR1 LNHDA, CDR2 SQIVND (reference sequence). The CDR3 is made up of 13 amino acids. V lost 5 bases to trimming and J lost 1 base, with 8 bases between them. Written as DNA, the CDR3 is TGTGCCAGTAGTTCGAGACGGAACACTGAAGCTTTCTTT. It specifies CASSSRRNTEAFF.

The sample holds a few counts of this clonotype. V gene TRBV25-1 combines with J gene TRBJ2-5; 8 bases match TRBD2. Losses at the gene ends were 2 bases for V and 4 bases for J; bases not matched to a gene: 6. The CDR3 totals 15 residues. Looked up from germline, CDR1 is MGHDK and CDR2 is SYGVNS. The CDR3 loop reads CASSEVAAGGETQYF. The CDR3 region has the DNA TGTGCCAGCAGTGAAGTTGCGGCGGGGGGAGAGACCCAGTACTTC.

V and J are TRBV12-3 or TRBV12-4 and TRBJ2-3, with D maybe TRBD2 (6 bases). The length of the CDR3 is 14 residues. The V and J ends lost 2 bases and 1 base respectively, with 7 bases between them. For the CDR3, the DNA is TGTGCCAGCAGTTTAAGGGAGGGCACAGATACGCAGTATTTT. Translated, it gives CASSLREGTDTQYF.

This chain links TRBV12-3 or TRBV12-4 with TRBJ2-3; 9 nucleotides match TRBD2. Trimming removed 5 bases from V and 3 bases from J; junction bases left unmatched: 6. This CDR3 has 15 amino acids. The CDR3 nucleotides are TGTGCCAGCAGTGACTTAGCGGGGGCAACAGATACGCAGTATTTT. Amino acids: CASSDLAGATDTQYF.

This clonotype was detected only a few times. The V gene is TRBV27, the J gene TRBJ2-2; unclear D gene. The V gene lost 2 bases and the J gene lost 4 bases, with 5 bases spanning the gap. Per germline, CDR1 MNHEY and CDR2 SMNVEV (reference sequence). The CDR3 is 13 residues long. The CDR3 DNA is TGTGCCAGCAGTTTAACGGGCACCGGGGAGCTGTTTTTT. Translating it yields CASSLTGTGELFF.

The chain is built from TRBV29-1 and TRBJ1-2; tentative D call: TRBD1 (5 bases). The CDR3 has 16 residues. The V end lost 0 bases, the J end lost 7 bases, and 21 bases lay between the germline ends. From germline, CDR1 is SQVTM and CDR2 ANQGSEA. The CDR3 region has the DNA TGCAGCGTTGAAGATCGGGGTGGGGGAAGTCGGTTTGGCTACACCTTC. The encoded protein is CSVEDRGGGSRFGYTF.

The genes are TRBV9 and TRBJ1-2; no clear D gene. The CDR3 is 16 amino acids. V dropped 0 bases and J dropped 4 bases, with 16 bases sitting between them. Germline V gives CDR1 SGDLS, CDR2 YYNGEE. The CDR3 DNA reads as TGTGCCAGCAGCGTAGACCCCGGGCAGCTAAGCTATGGCTACACCTTC. Amino acids: CASSVDPGQLSYGYTF. The entire variable domain, with the rest obtained from reference TRBV9 and TRBJ1-2, is as follows: DSGVTQTPKHLITATGQRVTLRCSPRSGDLSVYWYQQSLDQGLQFLIQYYNGEERAKGNILERFSAQQFPDLHSELNLSSLELGDSALYFCASSVDPGQLSYGYTFGSGTRLTVV.

The chain employs TRBV2 and TRBJ2-5; 9 bases match TRBD2. The germline gives CDR1 SNHLY, CDR2 FYNNEI. J gave up 4 bases and V 7 bases, and 10 bases lay outside the gene matches. The CDR3 covers 15 residues. The DNA for the CDR3 is TGTGCCAGCAAAGCTAGCGGGAACCGGGGAGAGACCCAGTACTTC. It encodes CASKASGNRGETQYF.

In DNA form, the CDR3 reads TGTGCCAGCAGTTACCCCCTCCACTTT. Encoded protein: CASSYPLHF. The V call is TRBV28, the J call TRBJ1-6, with D unresolved. Germline V CDR1 and CDR2: MDHEN, SYDVKM. This CDR3 spans 9 amino acids. V was shortened by 4 bases and J by 13 bases, with 2 bases between the two germline ends.

The V and J genes are TRBV6-1 and TRBJ2-7; unclear D gene. CDR3 length: 11 amino acids. V was shortened by 7 bases and J by 7 bases, with 11 bases between the two germline ends. CDR1 MNHNS and CDR2 SASEGT come from the germline V gene. CDR3 in DNA: TGTGCCAGCACCGGCATCGGAGAGCAGTACTTC. Protein product: CASTGIGEQYF.

The rearrangement uses TRBV5-4 and TRBJ2-3, with D hard to call. In germline, CDR1 is SGHNT, CDR2 YYREEE (reference sequence). V was clipped by 0 bases and J by 1 base, with 9 bases between them. CDR3 size: 15 residues. The CDR3 DNA reads as TGTGCCAGCAGCTTGGGCGGTCCGGGCACAGATACGCAGTATTTT. Translation gives CASSLGGPGTDTQYF.

A few counts support this clonotype. V is TRBV7-8 and J is TRBJ2-3; D tentatively fits TRBD1 or TRBD2 (6 bases each). The CDR3 loop spans 15 amino acids. V gave up 4 bases and J gave up 6 bases, with 17 bases separating them. Germline V gene sequence: CDR1 SGHVS, CDR2 FQNEAQ. The CDR3 loop is CASSSQTGGRDTQYF. The CDR3 DNA reads TGTGCCAGCAGCTCGCAGACCGGGGGCCGGGATACGCAGTATTTT. Based on the CDR3 plus reference TRBV7-8 and TRBJ2-3, the full variable domain is GAGVSQSPRYKVAKRGQDVALRCDPISGHVSLFWYQQALGQGPEFLTYFQNEAQLDKSGLPSDRFFAERPEGSVSTLKIQRTQQEDSAVYLCASSSQTGGRDTQYFGPGTRLTVL.